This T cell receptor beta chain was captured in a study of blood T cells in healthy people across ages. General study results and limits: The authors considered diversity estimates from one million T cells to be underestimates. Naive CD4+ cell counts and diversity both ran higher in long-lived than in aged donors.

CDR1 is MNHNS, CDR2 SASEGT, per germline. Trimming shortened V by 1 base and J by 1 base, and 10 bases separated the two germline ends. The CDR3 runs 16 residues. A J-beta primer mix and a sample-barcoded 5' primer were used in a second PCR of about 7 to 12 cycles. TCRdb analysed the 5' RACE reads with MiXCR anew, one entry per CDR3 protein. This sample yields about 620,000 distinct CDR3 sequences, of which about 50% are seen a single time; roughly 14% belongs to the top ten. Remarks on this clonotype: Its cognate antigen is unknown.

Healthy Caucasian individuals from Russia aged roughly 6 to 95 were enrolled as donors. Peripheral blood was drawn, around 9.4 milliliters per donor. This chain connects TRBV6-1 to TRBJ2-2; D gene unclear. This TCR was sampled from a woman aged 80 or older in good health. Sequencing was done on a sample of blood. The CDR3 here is CASSEGHLGNTGELFF. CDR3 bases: TGTGCCAGCAGTGAAGGACACCTGGGGAACACCGGGGAGCTGTTTTTT.